The 27 T cell receptor beta chains given below trace back to one sample, sequenced in a study of T cell repertoires in cytomegalovirus infection. Each CDR3 protein gets one entry after TCRdb re-called the reads with MiXCR. Of some 800,000 distinct CDR3 sequences detected, almost 30% appear once; the ten largest clones hold around 14%. For these TCRs, the target antigens are not known. The sample here was cultured CD8+ T cells from PBMCs, taken from culture after CMV antigen stimulation. The receptors stem from a human donor in good health (CMV status not recorded). Some clones in this sample may be carry-over from other donors' samples.

The chain uses TRBV27 and TRBJ1-2; TRBD1 agrees at 7 bases. Germline V gene sequence: CDR1 MNHEY, CDR2 SMNVEV (reference sequence). This CDR3 has 14 residues. CDR3 amino acids: CVSSPGGGNYGYTF. CDR3 in DNA: TGTGTCAGTTCACCAGGGGGAGGGAACTATGGCTACACCTTC.

The rearrangement joins TRBV7-8 to TRBJ1-5; the D is unclear. The germline V and J ends were trimmed by 0 bases and 7 bases, with 13 bases remaining between them. This CDR3 spans 15 amino acids. Germline values: CDR1 SGHVS, CDR2 FQNEAQ. The CDR3 DNA reads as TGTGCCAGCAGCTTAGCGTACGTTCTAGGGCAGCCCCAGCATTTT. Its protein is CASSLAYVLGQPQHF.

The rearrangement uses TRBV19 and TRBJ1-6; D is perhaps TRBD1 (5 bases). Germline CDR1 and CDR2: LNHDA and SQIVND (reference sequence). Trimming pared 10 bases from V and 4 bases from J, leaving 17 bases between. The CDR3 spans 15 residues. In DNA form, the CDR3 reads TGTGCCACCCGCGGGGGGGGAATATATAATTCACCCCTCCACTTT. It encodes CATRGGGIYNSPLHF.

This rearrangement joins TRBV12-3 or TRBV12-4 to TRBJ1-4, with 10 positions matching TRBD1. The CDR3 is made up of 24 amino acids. Trimming took 3 bases from V and 0 from J; bases not matched to a gene: 25. The CDR3 reads CASSFLLEPNPTGDRGATNEKLFF. The CDR3 coding sequence is TGTGCCAGCAGTTTTTTATTGGAACCGAATCCGACCGGGGACAGGGGTGCAACTAATGAAAAACTGTTTTTT.

This clonotype was observed a handful of times. The V gene is TRBV28, the J gene TRBJ1-5, with D unresolved. From germline, CDR1 is MDHEN and CDR2 SYDVKM. CDR3 length: 12 amino acids. Trimming took 6 bases from V and 4 from J, leaving 7 bases between them. The DNA for the CDR3 is TGTGCCAGCAGACCCTTTAATCAGCCCCAGCATTTT. Its protein product is CASRPFNQPQHF.

This clonotype was observed a handful of times. The CDR3 DNA reads as TGTGCCACCAGCTCTTCTAAAAGGGGAAATTCACCCCTCCACTTT. Amino acid sequence: CATSSSKRGNSPLHF. This chain links TRBV15 with TRBJ1-6; D is perhaps TRBD1 (5 bases). The CDR3 extends over 15 amino acids. Germline CDR1 and CDR2: LNHNV and YYDKDF (reference sequence). Trimming left V 5 bases short and J 7 bases short, with 15 bases between.

The sample holds a few counts of this clonotype. This sequence joins TRBV10-3 and TRBJ2-7, with 7 bases aligning to TRBD1. CDR3 length: 12 amino acids. V shed 10 bases and J 2 bases; nucleotides not matched to a gene: 5. Per germline, CDR1 ENHRY and CDR2 SYGVKD. The DNA for the CDR3 is TGTGCCACAGGGGACAGCACCTACGAGCAGTACTTC. Amino acids: CATGDSTYEQYF.

The chain recombines TRBV7-9 with TRBJ2-1, with no clear D. Germline assignment: CDR1 SEHNR and CDR2 FQNEAQ (reference sequence). Trimming removed 5 bases at V and 5 bases at J, with 10 bases between. The CDR3 sequence is 13 residues long. The CDR3 loop reads CASSPSSHNEQFF. The CDR3 nucleotides are TGTGCCAGCAGCCCCTCTTCTCACAATGAGCAGTTCTTC.

This clonotype appeared once. This chain connects TRBV5-6 to TRBJ2-7; no definite D call. The CDR3 loop spans 15 amino acids. Trimming cost V 2 bases and J 2 bases, with 14 bases left between them. Looked up from germline, CDR1 is SGHDT and CDR2 is YYEEEE. The CDR3 region is CASSLVSGVPYEQYV. CDR3 DNA sequence: TGTGCCAGCAGCTTAGTATCAGGCGTTCCCTACGAGCAGTACGTC.

This clonotype was seen a few times. As DNA, the CDR3 is TGTGCCACCTTACCCAGGGGGCGAAGCAATCAGCCCCAGCATTTT. This sequence encodes CATLPRGRSNQPQHF. The chain has TRBV27 and TRBJ1-5, with 8 bases matching TRBD1. The CDR3 is 15 residues long. CDR1 and CDR2 from the germline V gene are MNHEY and SMNVEV (reference sequence). J lost 1 base, V lost 10 bases, and 9 bases had no gene match.

The gene calls are TRBV2 and TRBJ1-2; TRBD1 matches at 10 bases. V dropped 7 bases and J dropped 2; count of bases not matched to a gene: 7. This CDR3 comprises 15 residues. Germline V gives CDR1 SNHLY, CDR2 FYNNEI. The CDR3: CASTDRGSKNYGYTF. The CDR3 DNA sequence: TGTGCCAGCACGGACAGGGGGTCTAAAAACTATGGCTACACCTTC. Complete variable domain (other parts from reference TRBV2 and TRBJ1-2): EPEVTQTPSHQVTQMGQEVILRCVPISNHLYFYWYRQILGQKVEFLVSFYNNEISEKSEIFDDQFSVERPDGSNFTLKIRSTKLEDSAMYFCASTDRGSKNYGYTFGSGTRLTVV.

This clonotype appeared a few times. This rearrangement joins TRBV4-1 to TRBJ2-2, with TRBD1 as a possible D gene (6 bases). Germline CDR1 MGHRA, CDR2 YSYEKL. The CDR3 runs to 15 residues. V dropped 3 bases and J dropped 7 bases, with 15 bases sitting between them. CDR3 in amino acids: CASSHPGAPGGELFF. The CDR3 region has the DNA TGCGCCAGCAGCCATCCAGGGGCGCCCGGCGGGGAGCTGTTTTTT.

The chain recombines TRBV18 with TRBJ1-2, with D perhaps matching TRBD1 (5 bases). Per germline, CDR1 KGHSH and CDR2 LQKENI. The CDR3 sequence is 15 residues long. Trimming took off 4 bases at V and 4 bases at J, with 16 bases between the two ends. The CDR3 bases are TGTGCCAGCTCACTAACCGACAGCACATTCTATGGCTACACCTTC. This translates into CASSLTDSTFYGYTF.

V is TRBV6-1 and J is TRBJ1-2; unclear D gene. Germline CDR1 MNHNS, CDR2 SASEGT. Trimming cost V 6 bases and J 9 bases, with 8 bases left between them. This CDR3 is 10 amino acids long. CDR3 protein: CASREFSYTF. CDR3 sequence (DNA): TGTGCCAGCAGAGAGTTTAGCTACACCTTC.

This chain uses TRBV24-1 with TRBJ2-1; TRBD1 matches at 8 bases. Germline CDR1 and CDR2: KGHDR and SFDVKD. Trimming removed 3 bases from V and 5 bases from J; junction bases left unmatched: 8. The CDR3 consists of 16 residues. This CDR3 reads CATSDHPGQVNNEQFF. For the CDR3, the DNA is TGTGCCACCAGTGATCACCCGGGACAGGTCAACAATGAGCAGTTCTTC.

This chain links TRBV6-5 with TRBJ1-4; no reliable D call. From germline, CDR1 is MNHEY and CDR2 SVGAGI. Trimming pared 10 bases from V and 0 bases from J, leaving 15 bases between. The CDR3 length is 15 residues. CDR3 in DNA: TGTGCCACCCGGCGGATAGTGTCAACTAATGAAAAACTGTTTTTT. Amino acids: CATRRIVSTNEKLFF.

The chain combines TRBV7-6 with TRBJ2-3; 8 bases match TRBD2. Per germline, CDR1 SGHVS and CDR2 FNYEAQ. J lost 4 bases, V lost 1 base, and 4 bases had no gene match. The CDR3 sequence is 15 residues long. The CDR3 sequence: CASSLVTGGADTQYF. CDR3 nucleotide sequence: TGTGCCAGCAGCTTAGTGACGGGGGGGGCAGATACGCAGTATTTT.

This clonotype turned up a few times. V is TRBV27 and J is TRBJ2-2; D gene ambiguous. The CDR3 is made up of 14 amino acids. Trimming removed 6 bases from V and 6 bases from J, with 14 bases in between. CDR1 is MNHEY, CDR2 SMNVEV, per germline (reference sequence). DNA of the CDR3: TGTGCCAGCAGCCCAACGCTGGGGTCCGGGGAGCTGTTTTTT. This gives the protein CASSPTLGSGELFF.

V gene TRBV7-6 combines with J gene TRBJ2-7, with D perhaps given as TRBD1 or TRBD2 (5 bases each). CDR3 length: 13 residues. Germline V gene lookup returns CDR1 SGHVS and CDR2 FNYEAQ. V was clipped by 2 bases and J by 3 bases, with 8 bases between them. DNA of the CDR3: TGTGCCAGCAGCTTACAGGGAGTCTACGAGCAGTACTTC. Residues: CASSLQGVYEQYF.

In this sample, this clonotype turned up many times. J is TRBJ1-1 and V is TRBV7-8, with 8 bases lining up with TRBD1. This CDR3 region has 15 residues. The V gene's germline CDR1 is SGHVS and CDR2 FQNEAQ. Germline trimming cut 4 bases from V and 1 base from J; bases unmatched to any gene: 5. The CDR3 reads CASSWTGTGNTEAFF. The CDR3 coding sequence is TGTGCCAGCAGCTGGACCGGGACAGGGAACACTGAAGCTTTCTTT.

The rearrangement joins TRBV6-1 to TRBJ2-7; possible D gene TRBD1, 6 bases. CDR1 and CDR2 from the germline V gene are MNHNS and SASEGT. This CDR3 contains 12 residues. V lost 3 bases and J lost 6, with 9 bases in between. CDR3 in DNA: TGTGCCAGCAGTGATTGGGGGCGCGAGCAGTACTTC. Translated, it gives CASSDWGREQYF.

This clonotype occurred a few times. This rearrangement joins TRBV27 to TRBJ2-2; D may match TRBD1 or TRBD2 (5 bases each). CDR3 size: 15 residues. V was clipped by 7 bases and J by 6 bases, with 18 bases between them. CDR1 and CDR2 (germline): MNHEY, SMNVEV (reference sequence). CDR3 amino acids: CASTPHGLGAGELFF. The DNA of the CDR3 is TGTGCCAGCACCCCTCACGGACTGGGGGCCGGGGAGCTGTTTTTT.

A few counts support this clonotype. The rearrangement uses TRBV10-3 and TRBJ2-1; the D gene could be TRBD1 or TRBD2 (6 bases each). V lost 0 bases and J lost 4, with 13 bases in between. CDR1 and CDR2 (germline): ENHRY, SYGVKD. The CDR3 sequence is 16 residues long. The DNA for the CDR3 is TGTGCCATCAGTGAGTCGGGGGGCAAACTTTACAATGAGCAGTTCTTC. It codes for CAISESGGKLYNEQFF.

In regard to this clonotype: Compared with germline, one end of the junction differs, possibly owing to a read error. The chain employs TRBV4-1 and TRBJ1-1; D not certain. The germline V gene encodes CDR1 MGHRA and CDR2 YSYEKL. CDR3 length: 14 amino acids. The CDR3 coding sequence is TGTGCCAGCAGCCAAGCCAACAGTGGGACTGAAGCTTTCTTT. Translated, it gives CASSQANSGTEAFF.

The rearrangement joins TRBV20-1 to TRBJ2-5; 13 nucleotides line up with TRBD2. Germline V gives CDR1 DFQATT, CDR2 SNEGSKA (reference sequence). The CDR3 runs 16 residues. V shed 1 base, J shed 3 bases, and the junction held 5 bases outside the gene matches. The CDR3 sequence: CSARGVTSGGEETQYF. The CDR3 DNA reads as TGCAGTGCTAGAGGCGTAACTAGCGGGGGGGAAGAGACCCAGTACTTC.

J is TRBJ2-6 and V is TRBV28; D remains ambiguous. The CDR3 is 15 residues long. The germline CDR1 and CDR2 sequences are MDHEN and SYDVKM. Deletions cut 4 bases from V and 0 bases from J, with 7 bases between. In DNA, the CDR3 is TGTGCCAGCAGTTCCCGGCGCTCTGGGGCCAACGTCCTGACTTTC. It specifies CASSSRRSGANVLTF.

The chain employs TRBV2 and TRBJ2-7; TRBD2 matches 13 bases. J gave up 4 bases and V 0 bases, and 9 bases lay outside the gene matches. Germline loops: CDR1 SNHLY, CDR2 FYNNEI. The CDR3 is 18 residues long. Written as DNA, the CDR3 is TGTGCCAGCAGTGAAGCGCAAGAACTAGCGGGGGGGCCATACGAGCAGTACGTC. It encodes CASSEAQELAGGPYEQYV.